The following is a TCR beta chain sequence with its context. The clone's antigen remains unknown. Within one base of it there is no much larger clone, and no base qualities were kept. This sample was included in a study of blood T cell repertoires in COVID-19 (dated by TCRdb to the early 2020s). Background on the whole study: Collaborator samples came from the United States, Italy and Spain and covered acute and convalescent phases of COVID-19. Samples came from the ongoing ImmuneRACE study (first 160 participants) plus 1,254 subjects from 6 global collaborators. The dataset comprised deeply sampled blood TCRbeta repertoires from subjects exposed to, actively infected with, or recovered from COVID-19. The prospective study material was composed of cDNA or gDNA derived from T cells, B-cell-depleted T cells, or PBMCs. The repertoires were released in a freely available public database intended as a resource for research on the immune response to SARS-CoV-2. Where HLA class I and class II types were available, the types were taken from metadata supplied by the sample provider, not from assay-based typing. Sample metadata almost always included a de-identified subject ID, COVID-19 status, age in years and sex. Results the study describes overall, beyond this receptor: The quantity of clinical and demographic metadata differed by source and by participant and was supplied without curation.

Inclusive of the bounding cysteine and phenylalanine, the CDR3 is 13 residues long. Left in the record is the CDR3 DNA by itself, 39 bases read in frame from the first base. The V end loses 2 bases and the J end loses 6 bases, and a stretch of 7 bases separates them. One collaborating source in Seattle enrolled patients while the patients were actively infected and followed the patients over time throughout the course of disease. Each collaborating institution followed its own protocols to collect whole blood in K2EDTA tubes. For TCRbeta analysis, collaborator samples were shipped as frozen whole blood, as isolated PBMCs, or as DNA extracted from either sample type. The immunoSEQ Assay, a bias-controlled multiplex PCR, was used to amplify TCRbeta CDR3 regions from genomic DNA. Under the source paper's analysis protocol: The number of nucleated cells in each sample was estimated by amplification of reference gene primers within the assay. To quantify the absolute abundance of each unique TCRbeta CDR3 rearrangement, sequence reads were collapsed and filtered. For each sample, productive Simpson clonality was calculated as the square root of Simpson's diversity index across productive rearrangements. As stored in TCRdb, this immuneACCESS dataset retains in-frame rearrangements with V and J assigned. A fraction of the clones does not appear; measured against another copy, unresolved V genes explain less than half of the discrepancy, and the remainder lacks a known reason. V and J calls and clone size are copied from that table; D and trimming were computed from the DNA. The sample contains around 130,000 clones, around 83% of them found a single time. The ten most abundant clones make up 7% to 9.5% of the sample.

Specimen: peripheral blood. The rearrangement joined TRBV12-3 or TRBV12-4 to TRBJ2-2, with the D segment identity uncertain. The TCR comes from a man aged 30 to 39 with COVID-19, enrolled during active disease. The CDR3 loop reads CASSLFAAGELFF. The DNA sequence is as follows: TGTGCCAGCAGTTTATTTGCAGCCGGGGAGCTGTTTTTT.